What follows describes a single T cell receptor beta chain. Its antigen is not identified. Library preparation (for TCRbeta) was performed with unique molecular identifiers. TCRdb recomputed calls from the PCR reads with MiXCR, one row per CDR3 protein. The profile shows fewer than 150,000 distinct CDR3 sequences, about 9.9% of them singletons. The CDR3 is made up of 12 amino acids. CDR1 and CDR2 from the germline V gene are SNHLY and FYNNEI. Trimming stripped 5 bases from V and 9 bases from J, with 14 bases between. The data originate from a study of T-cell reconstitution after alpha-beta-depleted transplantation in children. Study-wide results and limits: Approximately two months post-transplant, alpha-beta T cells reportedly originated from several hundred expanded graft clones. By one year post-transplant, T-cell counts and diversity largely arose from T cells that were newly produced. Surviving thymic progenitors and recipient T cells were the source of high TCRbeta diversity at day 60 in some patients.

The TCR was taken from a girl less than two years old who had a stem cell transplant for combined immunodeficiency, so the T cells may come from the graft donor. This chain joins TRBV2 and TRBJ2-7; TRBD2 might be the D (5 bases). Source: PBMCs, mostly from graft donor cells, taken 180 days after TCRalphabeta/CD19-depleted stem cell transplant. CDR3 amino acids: CASSIGNAGQYF. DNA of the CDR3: TGTGCCAGCAGTATAGGGAACGCGGGGCAGTACTTC.